This T cell receptor beta chain derives from a study of blood T cell repertoires in COVID-19. Per the germline V gene, CDR1 is SGHDT and CDR2 is YYEEEE. The CDR3 sequence is 14 residues long. With 7 bases clipped from V and 8 bases from J, the junction kept 11 bases outside the gene matches. Participant age was roughly 18 to 90 years, and participants resided in fewer than 25 US areas. Cohort 3 donors counted as recovered after two negative PCRs, clearance, or resolved symptoms. Data came from immunoSEQ multiplex PCR; TCRdb stores just in-frame clones and leaves some out. Found here are about 150,000 clones, roughly 80% of them singletons; the top ten hold 5.5% to 7%.

The chain employs TRBV5-6 and TRBJ1-4; TRBD1 matches 7 bases. This receptor was taken from a woman between 45 and 60 years old who had recovered from COVID-19. Sequenced sample: PBMCs or T cells enriched from blood (not recorded which). The CDR3 region is CASGLRGLLEKLFF. In nucleotides, the CDR3 is TGTGCCAGCGGGTTGAGGGGGCTTTTGGAAAAACTGTTTTTT.